These 14 T cell receptor beta chains were all obtained from the same sample, sequenced in a study of shared clonotypes between healthy human individuals. Method: immunoSEQ multiplex PCR; TCRdb's copy keeps in-frame clones and lacks some. The sample holds about 2.4 million clones; 93% are singletons and the top ten take approximately 0.37%. Sequencing was done on a sample of naive CD4+ T cells from PBMCs. Subset defined: CD45RA+ positively selected. The receptors were gathered from a man aged 18 to 29 in good health. Some clones in this sample may be carry-over from other donors' samples.

The chain has TRBV7-3 and TRBJ2-1; D ambiguous. The CDR3 has 15 residues. V was clipped by 4 bases and J by 2 bases, with 12 bases between them. Germline lookup yields CDR1 SGHTA and CDR2 FQGTGA. This CDR3 reads CASSSTLQAYNEQFF. The DNA of the CDR3 is TGTGCCAGCAGCTCCACTTTGCAGGCCTACAATGAGCAGTTCTTC.

The V call is TRBV7-7, the J call TRBJ2-5; D is unclear. Trimming left V 5 bases short and J 7 bases short, with 17 bases between. Germline loops: CDR1 SSHAT, CDR2 FNYEAQ (reference sequence). The CDR3 runs 14 residues. The CDR3 nucleotides read TGTGCCAGCAGCCCACAGTCCGGATTGGGGACCCAGTACTTC. It translates to CASSPQSGLGTQYF.

On this clone itself: The same CDR3 is also encoded by other DNA sequences in this sample. This chain uses TRBV11-3 with TRBJ1-3, with D perhaps TRBD1 (5 bases). Per the germline V gene, CDR1 is SGHNT and CDR2 is YENEEA. The CDR3 runs 15 residues. V lost 6 bases and J lost 4, with 16 bases in between. The CDR3 loop reads CASSLGGSSGNTIYF. CDR3 nucleotide sequence: TGTGCCAGCAGTCTCGGGGGATCATCCGGAAACACCATATATTTT.

The genes are TRBV10-1 and TRBJ2-5, with 12 bases that match TRBD1. The CDR3 runs 17 residues. From germline, CDR1 is WNHNN and CDR2 SYGVQD (reference sequence). Unmatched junction bases numbered 9, after V lost 3 bases and J lost 4 bases. The chain's CDR3 is CASSDGGTGGLGETQYF. CDR3 sequence (DNA): TGCGCCAGCAGTGACGGTGGGACAGGGGGCCTTGGAGAGACCCAGTACTTC.

This clone was recorded once. V is TRBV5-1 and J is TRBJ2-5; D is unresolved. V was clipped by 2 bases and J by 5 bases, with 10 bases between them. CDR1 SGHRS and CDR2 YFSETQ come from the germline V gene. CDR3 length: 13 residues. The CDR3 spells CASSFGQRETQYF. DNA for the CDR3: TGCGCCAGCAGCTTCGGGCAGAGGGAGACCCAGTACTTC.

Written as DNA, the CDR3 is TGTGCCAGCTCACCACGGGGCGGGTCGGCAGATACGCAGTATTTT. This encodes CASSPRGGSADTQYF. The V gene is TRBV18, the J gene TRBJ2-3; either TRBD1 or TRBD2 may fit D (5 bases each). Between the trimmed V and J ends, which lost 1 base and 4 bases, there was a span of 12 bases. The CDR3 spans 15 residues. Germline values: CDR1 KGHSH, CDR2 LQKENI.

DNA for the CDR3: TGTGCCAGTAGTCCTAAGCCGGGACACACGAATAGCAATCAGCCCCAGCATTTT. Its translation: CASSPKPGHTNSNQPQHF. V is TRBV19 and J is TRBJ1-5; a possible D gene is TRBD1 (6 bases). V lost 5 bases and J lost 0, with 20 bases in between. The V gene's germline CDR1 is LNHDA and CDR2 SQIVND (reference sequence). The CDR3 is 18 amino acids.

This clone was recorded only once. The chain couples TRBV28 to TRBJ1-4; D remains ambiguous. Germline CDR1 MDHEN, CDR2 SYDVKM. CDR3 size: 14 residues. V lost 3 bases, J lost 3 bases, and 8 bases lay in between. CDR3 sequence (DNA): TGTGCCAGCAGTTTGGAGGGTTCTAATGAAAAACTGTTTTTT. Translated, it gives CASSLEGSNEKLFF.

This sequence joins TRBV7-8 and TRBJ2-2, with a tentative D call TRBD1 (6 bases). The CDR3 has 17 residues. V was shortened by 1 base and J by 6 bases, with 18 bases between the two germline ends. Germline CDR1 is SGHVS and CDR2 is FQNEAQ. The CDR3 DNA sequence: TGTGCCAGCAGCTTAGGGTACAGGGAAAGGTTGTCCGGGGAGCTGTTTTTT. Protein product: CASSLGYRERLSGELFF.

Remarks on this clone: At the DNA level, this CDR3 is encoded by other sequences in the same sample as well. V usage is TRBV6-1 and J usage is TRBJ2-3; maybe TRBD2 (5 bases). The ends were cut back, 6 bases at V and 0 bases at J, with 10 bases in the middle. The CDR3 has 14 amino acids. CDR1 and CDR2 (germline): MNHNS, SASEGT. This CDR3 reads CASRRAASTDTQYF. For the CDR3, the DNA is TGTGCCAGCAGGAGGGCCGCTAGCACAGATACGCAGTATTTT.

The chain couples TRBV5-4 to TRBJ2-5; D possibly corresponds to TRBD2 (6 bases). Trimming removed 1 base from V and 4 bases from J, with 20 bases in between. The CDR3 has 17 residues. CDR1 SGHNT and CDR2 YYREEE come from the germline V gene (reference sequence). CDR3 amino acids: CASSLWAGLSMGETQYF. The CDR3 DNA is TGTGCCAGCAGCTTGTGGGCGGGACTTTCTATGGGAGAGACCCAGTACTTC.

The chain links TRBV29-1 to TRBJ2-2; either TRBD1 or TRBD2 may fit D (5 bases each). Germline V gives CDR1 SQVTM, CDR2 ANQGSEA. V was shortened by 0 bases and J by 3 bases, with 14 bases between the two germline ends. This CDR3 is 16 amino acids long. The CDR3 sequence: CSVEDLSGTDTGELFF. CDR3 sequence (DNA): TGCAGCGTTGAAGATCTGTCAGGGACGGACACCGGGGAGCTGTTTTTT.

The chain combines TRBV19 with TRBJ2-4, with D unclear. Per germline, CDR1 LNHDA and CDR2 SQIVND (reference sequence). The CDR3 sequence is 16 residues long. The V gene lost 4 bases and the J gene lost 1 base, with 14 bases spanning the gap. In nucleotides, the CDR3 is TGTGCCAGTAGTACAGACCCAGAAGGGGCCAAAAACATTCAGTACTTC. Protein sequence: CASSTDPEGAKNIQYF.

The V and J genes are TRBV5-1 and TRBJ2-7; D is perhaps TRBD1 (5 bases). V shed 0 bases and J shed 3 bases, with 13 bases lying between them. This CDR3 has 15 amino acids. Germline assignment: CDR1 SGHRS and CDR2 YFSETQ. The CDR3 reads CASSLEAGLGYEQYF. In nucleotides, the CDR3 is TGCGCCAGCAGCTTGGAGGCAGGGTTGGGCTACGAGCAGTACTTC.